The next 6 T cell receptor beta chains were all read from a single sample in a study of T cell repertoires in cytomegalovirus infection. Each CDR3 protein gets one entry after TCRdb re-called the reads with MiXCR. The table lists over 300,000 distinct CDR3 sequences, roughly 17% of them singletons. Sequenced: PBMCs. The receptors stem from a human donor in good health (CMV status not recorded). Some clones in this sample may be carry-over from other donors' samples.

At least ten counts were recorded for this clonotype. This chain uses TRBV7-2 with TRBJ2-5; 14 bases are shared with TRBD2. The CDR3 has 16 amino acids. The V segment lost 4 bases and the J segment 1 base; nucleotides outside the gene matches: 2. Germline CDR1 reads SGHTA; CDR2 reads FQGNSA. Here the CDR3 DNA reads TGTGCCAGCAGCTGGACTAGCGGGGGGATCCAAGAGACCCAGTACTTC. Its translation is CASSWTSGGIQETQYF.

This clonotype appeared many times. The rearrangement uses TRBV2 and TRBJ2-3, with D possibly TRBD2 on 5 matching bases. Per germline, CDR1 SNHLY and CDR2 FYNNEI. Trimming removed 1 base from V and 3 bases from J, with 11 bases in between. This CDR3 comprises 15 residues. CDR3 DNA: TGTGCCAGCAGTGAAGACCAAACGGGGACAGATACGCAGTATTTT. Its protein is CASSEDQTGTDTQYF.

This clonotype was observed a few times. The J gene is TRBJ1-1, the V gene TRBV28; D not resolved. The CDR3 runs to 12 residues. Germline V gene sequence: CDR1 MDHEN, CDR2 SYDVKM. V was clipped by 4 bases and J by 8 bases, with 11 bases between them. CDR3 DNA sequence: TGTGCCAGCAGTTCCCACCGTACCGAAGCTTTCTTT. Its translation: CASSSHRTEAFF.

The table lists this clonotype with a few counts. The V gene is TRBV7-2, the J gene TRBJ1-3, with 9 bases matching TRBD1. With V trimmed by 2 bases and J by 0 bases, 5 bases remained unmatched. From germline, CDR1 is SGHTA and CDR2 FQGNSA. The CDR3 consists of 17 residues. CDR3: CASSLRQGGVSGNTIYF. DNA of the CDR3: TGTGCCAGCAGCTTAAGACAGGGGGGCGTCTCTGGAAACACCATATATTTT.

CDR3 nucleotides: TGCGCCAGCAGCCCAGGGCCAGCGGGCACCTACGAGCAGTACTTC. Its translation: CASSPGPAGTYEQYF. This rearrangement joins TRBV5-1 to TRBJ2-7; a weak D match, TRBD2 (6 bases). CDR1 is SGHRS and CDR2 is YFSETQ in the germline V gene. The CDR3 is made up of 15 amino acids. V was trimmed by 4 bases and J by 2 bases, leaving 16 bases between them.

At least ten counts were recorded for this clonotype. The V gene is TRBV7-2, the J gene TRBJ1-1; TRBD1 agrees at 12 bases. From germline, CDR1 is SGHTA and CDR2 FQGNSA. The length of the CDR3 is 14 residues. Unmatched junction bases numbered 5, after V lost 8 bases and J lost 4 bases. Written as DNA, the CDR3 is TGTGCCAGCGCGGGACAGGGGGCGACCACTGAAGCTTTCTTT. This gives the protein CASAGQGATTEAFF.